The present T cell receptor (beta chain) was sequenced within a study of T cell responses to AZD1222 COVID-19 vaccine. Whole-study context: Doses given second, at about 4 or about 12 weeks, were pooled. Study-wide results and caveats: Spike-specific TCR breadth and depth grew following two AZD1222 doses.

The assay was immunoSEQ multiplex PCR, and TCRdb's table has in-frame clones only and misses some. The data contain some 140,000 clones, around 93% of them singletons. Germline CDR1 is LGHDT and CDR2 is YNNKEL (reference sequence). Trimming took 1 base from V and 7 from J, leaving 11 bases between them. The CDR3 spans 14 residues. On this clone itself: The antigen remains undetermined.

The chain couples TRBV3-1 (or the pseudogene TRBV3-2) to TRBJ2-1; D is undetermined. The sample was peripheral blood, taken on day 0 of AZD1222 vaccination. The TCR comes from an adult in good health. CDR3 loop: CASSQVLGKNEQFF. The CDR3 nucleotides read TGTGCCAGCAGCCAAGTCTTGGGGAAGAATGAGCAGTTCTTC.